The rows below give T cell receptor beta chains drawn from one sample of a study of CXCR3-negative and CXCR3-positive naive CD8 T cells. TCRdb reprocessed the 5' RACE reads, with one entry per CDR3 protein and no DNA. The ten top clones account for more than 0.3%, within a sample of about 110,000 distinct CDR3 sequences. Material: naive CXCR3+ CD8+ T cells from blood. These receptors all stem from a human donor in good health. Some clones in this sample may be carry-over from other donors' samples. CDR3s include the opening cysteine and the closing phenylalanine or tryptophan. Fields, in order: J gene, V gene, CDR3 protein.

TRBJ2-1 | TRBV28 | CASRNVGGYNEQFF
TRBJ2-1 | TRBV4-3 | CASSQERSGVYNEQFF
TRBJ2-7 | TRBV7-6 | CASSLSSESYEQYF
TRBJ2-2 | TRBV7-9 | CASSSTGTATGELFF
TRBJ2-7 | TRBV5-6 | CASAQGTGLYEQYF
TRBJ2-7 | TRBV5-5 | CASSLTSYDMRREQYF
TRBJ1-2 | TRBV20-1 | CSASKLPADYGYTF
TRBJ2-1 | TRBV19 | CASSSSRGDEQFF
TRBJ2-7 | TRBV19 | CASSITDSRHRDF
TRBJ2-1 | TRBV5-1 | CASSFTGDWDEQFF
TRBJ2-2 | TRBV7-7 | CASSLATGSGELFF
TRBJ2-7 | TRBV20-1 | CSAKPTSGVAYEQYF
TRBJ1-2 | TRBV4-1 | CASSQVGTLYGYTF
TRBJ2-1 | TRBV28 | CASSPRGGAAYNEQFF
TRBJ2-5 | TRBV5-5 | CASSEGLLNQETQYF
TRBJ1-1 | TRBV29-1 | CSVADAGGMNTEAFF
TRBJ2-7 | TRBV12-5 | CASAGTGGSEQYF
TRBJ1-2 | TRBV13 | CASSFEGSHGYTF
TRBJ2-1 | TRBV9 | CASSVRTGETYEQFF
TRBJ1-1 | TRBV19 | CASSPGAGGPEAFF
TRBJ2-7 | TRBV20-1 | CSARDQATNLYEQYF
TRBJ2-5 | TRBV12-5 | CASGSPDQETQYF
TRBJ2-7 | TRBV20-1 | CSARVEGVMDRDLYEQYF
TRBJ2-3 | TRBV5-1 | CASSFPRAGSTDTQYF
TRBJ2-1 | TRBV7-9 | CASSLALAGGSYNEQFF
TRBJ1-1 | TRBV29-1 | CSLIDGHTEAFF
TRBJ2-2 | TRBV5-1 | CASSLIGGAGELFF
TRBJ2-3 | TRBV27 | CASSMSTDTQYF
TRBJ1-1 | TRBV4-1 | CASSQNGRGGTEAFF
TRBJ2-1 | TRBV20-1 | CSAERGGPRYNEQFF
TRBJ2-7 | TRBV29-1 | CSVESGTGSYEQYF